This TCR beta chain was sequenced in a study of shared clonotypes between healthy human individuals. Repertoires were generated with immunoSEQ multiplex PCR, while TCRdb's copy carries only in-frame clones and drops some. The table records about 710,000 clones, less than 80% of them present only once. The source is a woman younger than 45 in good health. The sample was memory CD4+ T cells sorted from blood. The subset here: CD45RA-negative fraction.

This chain's CDR3 is CASSSSRSATDTQYF. Written as DNA, the CDR3 is TGTGCCAGCAGCTCCTCTCGTAGCGCCACAGATACGCAGTATTTT. This chain links TRBV11-2 with TRBJ2-3, with D possibly being TRBD2 (5 bases). The germline V gene has CDR1 SGHAT and CDR2 FQNNGV. V was shortened by 4 bases and J by 2 bases, with 13 bases between the two germline ends. This CDR3 comprises 15 residues.